Given below is one T cell receptor (beta chain) in context. As yet, its antigen is unknown. Only in-frame clones appear in the TCRdb table, and some are missing; sequencing was by immunoSEQ multiplex PCR. The top ten clones hold roughly 2% of a sample with about 160,000 clones, roughly 80% of them seen once. The sample originates from a study of cytotoxic CD8 clonotypes in ibrutinib-treated CLL. Whole-study context: Enrolment comprised approximately 10 relapsed/refractory and some 15 treatment-naive patients; 17 were IGHV unmutated. Notes on the study in general: A rise in clonality was seen at ibrutinib response, and a fall back toward baseline was seen at progression. Pretreatment clonality was elevated relative to age-matched healthy donors and paralleled circulating CD8+ T-cell counts.

From germline, CDR1 is SGDLS and CDR2 YYNGEE. Deletions cut 0 bases from V and 2 bases from J, with 10 bases between. This CDR3 is 15 amino acids long. This clonotype was sampled from a human donor with chronic lymphocytic leukemia. This chain uses TRBV9 with TRBJ2-3; the D call may be TRBD1 or TRBD2 (5 bases each). The specimen was PBMCs, collected after 12 months of ibrutinib treatment. Written as DNA, the CDR3 is TGTGCCAGCAGCGTAGTATCAGGGACCACAGATACGCAGTATTTT. It yields the protein CASSVVSGTTDTQYF.